One and the same sample provided the 21 T cell receptor beta chains below, sequenced in a study of blood T cell repertoires in COVID-19. Sequencing was performed with immunoSEQ multiplex PCR; in TCRdb, only in-frame clones are kept and a portion is missing. Of about 170,000 clones listed, more than 65% are singletons. Sequenced: peripheral blood. These TCRs come from a human donor with acute or convalescent COVID-19. The donor label of this sample is uncertain.

The chain carries TRBV7-3 and TRBJ2-1; TRBD2 matches at 10 bases. V shed 2 bases, J shed 6 bases, and the junction held 4 bases outside the gene matches. This CDR3 contains 15 residues. Germline V lookup: CDR1 SGHTA, CDR2 FQGTGA. Here the CDR3 reads CASSLPAGGFNEQFF. CDR3 nucleotide sequence: TGTGCCAGCAGCTTACCAGCGGGAGGGTTCAATGAGCAGTTCTTC.

This chain links TRBV19 with TRBJ2-6, with 9 bases aligning to TRBD1. Germline V gene data show CDR1 as LNHDA and CDR2 as SQIVND (reference sequence). CDR3 size: 18 residues. J was trimmed by 4 bases and V by 5 bases; bases with no gene match: 12. The CDR3 spells CASSGRRDRARGANVLTF. CDR3 nucleotides: TGTGCCAGTAGTGGTAGGAGGGACAGGGCGAGAGGGGCCAACGTCCTGACTTTC.

The genes are TRBV21-1 and TRBJ1-2. TRBV21-1 is a pseudogene. The CDR3 sequence is 15 residues long. Written as DNA, the CDR3 is TGTGCCAGCAGCAAAGAGACTAGGGGCCCCGACCCATCCCTCTTC. Its translation: CASSKETRGPDPSLF.

The chain uses TRBV19 and TRBJ1-1, with 9 bases lining up with TRBD1. The J segment lost 4 bases and the V segment lost 6 bases, leaving 6 bases of the junction unmatched. Germline V lookup: CDR1 LNHDA, CDR2 SQIVND (reference sequence). This CDR3 is built from 14 residues. The CDR3 region is CASRDGGQGTEAFF. In DNA, the CDR3 is TGTGCCAGTAGAGACGGGGGACAGGGCACTGAAGCTTTCTTT.

V is TRBV2 and J is TRBJ1-5; D might be TRBD1 (5 bases). V shed 7 bases and J shed 0 bases, with 16 bases lying between them. This CDR3 is built from 16 residues. Germline CDR1 and CDR2: SNHLY and FYNNEI. The CDR3 is CASTILGQGSNQPQHF. The CDR3 DNA follows: TGTGCCAGCACCATTCTGGGGCAGGGTAGCAATCAGCCCCAGCATTTT. The entire variable domain, with the rest obtained from reference TRBV2 and TRBJ1-5, is as follows: EPEVTQTPSHQVTQMGQEVILRCVPISNHLYFYWYRQILGQKVEFLVSFYNNEISEKSEIFDDQFSVERPDGSNFTLKIRSTKLEDSAMYFCASTILGQGSNQPQHFGDGTRLSIL.

This chain links TRBV30 with TRBJ1-2; TRBD1 matches at 8 bases. The CDR3 runs 14 residues. The V and J ends lost 2 bases and 5 bases, in that order; junction bases with no gene match: 7. CDR1 is GTSNPN and CDR2 is SVGIG in the germline V gene (reference sequence). CDR3 coding DNA: TGTGCCTGGAGTCCCGGGACAGGCCCTTATGGCTACACCTTC. This encodes CAWSPGTGPYGYTF.

The rearrangement joins TRBV19 to TRBJ2-2; 10 bases fit TRBD1. V lost 8 bases to trimming and J lost 2 bases; unmatched junction nucleotides: 8. CDR3 size: 16 residues. From germline, CDR1 is LNHDA and CDR2 SQIVND (reference sequence). CDR3 amino acids: CASRNDRGPNTGELFF. CDR3 sequence (DNA): TGTGCCAGTCGTAACGACAGGGGGCCTAACACCGGGGAGCTGTTTTTT.

This chain joins TRBV3-1 (or the pseudogene TRBV3-2) and TRBJ2-4, with D maybe TRBD2 (6 bases). The V gene's germline CDR1 is LGHDT and CDR2 YNNKEL (reference sequence). The CDR3 contains 16 residues. Trimming cost V 3 bases and J 0 bases, with 12 bases left between them. CDR3 residues: CASSQGGGAAKNIQYF. The DNA of the CDR3 is TGTGCCAGCAGCCAGGGCGGCGGGGCAGCCAAAAACATTCAGTACTTC.

The chain has TRBV28 and TRBJ2-1; TRBD2 matches at 9 bases. The length of the CDR3 is 14 residues. Per the germline V gene, CDR1 is MDHEN and CDR2 is SYDVKM. V lost 7 bases to trimming and J lost 10 bases; unmatched junction nucleotides: 11. As DNA, the CDR3 is TGTGCCAGCACTCCGGCGGGAGGGCCAGCAGAGCAGTTCTTC. Protein: CASTPAGGPAEQFF.

The genes are TRBV2 and TRBJ2-3; 12 bases fit TRBD2. The length of the CDR3 is 15 residues. CDR1 and CDR2 (germline): SNHLY, FYNNEI. J was trimmed by 5 bases and V by 8 bases; bases with no gene match: 8. The CDR3 loop reads CASSMLTSGGDTQYF. DNA of the CDR3: TGTGCCAGCTCCATGCTGACTAGCGGGGGAGATACGCAGTATTTT.

This clone was counted a single time. V gene TRBV9 combines with J gene TRBJ2-1; 15 nucleotides line up with TRBD2. This CDR3 has 19 residues. The ends lost 4 bases at V and 6 bases at J; junction bases unmatched: 14. Germline CDR1 is SGDLS and CDR2 is YYNGEE. The CDR3 DNA sequence: TGTGCCAGCAGCTCAGGACTAGCGGGGGGGCAAATTGCCCTCAATGAGCAGTTCTTC. Protein product: CASSSGLAGGQIALNEQFF.

The chain has TRBV10-1 and TRBJ1-2; D is perhaps TRBD1 (6 bases). The germline gives CDR1 WNHNN, CDR2 SYGVQD (reference sequence). V gave up 7 bases and J gave up 0 bases, with 12 bases separating them. There are 14 residues in the CDR3. The CDR3 reads CASTLGGANYGYTF. In DNA, the CDR3 is TGCGCCAGCACCCTAGGGGGAGCTAACTATGGCTACACCTTC.

The V gene is TRBV9, the J gene TRBJ1-2; 10 nucleotides align to TRBD1. With 3 bases clipped from V and 7 bases from J, the junction kept 12 bases outside the gene matches. The CDR3 runs to 16 residues. CDR1 and CDR2 (germline): SGDLS, YYNGEE. The CDR3 sequence: CASSDRRDRGQSGYTF. The CDR3 coding sequence is TGTGCCAGCAGCGACCGCCGGGACAGGGGTCAGAGTGGCTACACCTTC.

The V gene is TRBV28, the J gene TRBJ2-3; D might be TRBD2 (5 bases). In germline, CDR1 is MDHEN, CDR2 SYDVKM. Trimming took 6 bases from V and 1 from J, leaving 14 bases between them. CDR3 length: 15 amino acids. In DNA, the CDR3 is TGTGCCAGCAGGAGCCCGGAGGCGGGCACAGATACGCAGTATTTT. This codes for CASRSPEAGTDTQYF.

The V gene is TRBV4-2, the J gene TRBJ1-1; possibly TRBD1 for D (5 bases). Trimming left V 0 bases short and J 1 base short, with 9 bases between. The germline gives CDR1 LGHNA, CDR2 YNFKEQ. This CDR3 is built from 15 residues. For the CDR3, the DNA is TGTGCCAGCAGCCAAGAGACAGCGGGGAACACTGAAGCTTTCTTT. Encoded protein: CASSQETAGNTEAFF.

The CDR3 loop is CASSPQRGTEAFF. CDR3 nucleotides: TGTGCCAGCAGCCCCCAGCGGGGCACTGAAGCTTTCTTT. The V call is TRBV3-1 (or the pseudogene TRBV3-2), the J call TRBJ1-1; no reliable D call. CDR3 length: 13 residues. CDR1 is LGHDT and CDR2 is YNNKEL in the germline V gene (reference sequence). Trimming took off 4 bases at V and 4 bases at J, with 10 bases between the two ends.

This clone was seen a few times. The DNA for the CDR3 is TGTGCCAGCAGTGAAGTCGTCAGGGGAGTTGCTGAAGCTTTCTTT. Protein product: CASSEVVRGVAEAFF. J is TRBJ1-1 and V is TRBV6-1; D may be TRBD1 (6 bases). Trimming removed 1 base at V and 6 bases at J, with 15 bases between. Germline CDR1 is MNHNS and CDR2 is SASEGT. The CDR3 runs 15 residues.

The rearrangement links TRBV5-1 to TRBJ1-2; 8 nucleotides agree with TRBD1. Germline-derived CDR1 and CDR2 are SGHRS and YFSETQ. The CDR3 spans 15 residues. After removal of 5 bases from V and 4 bases from J, the junction contained 10 bases not matched to a gene. The CDR3 DNA follows: TGCGCCAGCAGTCCCTCGGGACAGGCCGCCTATGGCTACACCTTC. As protein: CASSPSGQAAYGYTF.

The chain has TRBV2 and TRBJ2-5; possible D gene TRBD1, 7 bases. Trimming took 5 bases from V and 5 from J, leaving 15 bases between them. Germline loops: CDR1 SNHLY, CDR2 FYNNEI. The CDR3 is 14 amino acids. The CDR3, as DNA: TGTGCCAGCAGTTCCTGGACAGGAGGGGAGACCCAGTACTTC. Encoded protein: CASSSWTGGETQYF. Full variable domain (rest looked up from reference TRBV2 and TRBJ2-5): EPEVTQTPSHQVTQMGQEVILRCVPISNHLYFYWYRQILGQKVEFLVSFYNNEISEKSEIFDDQFSVERPDGSNFTLKIRSTKLEDSAMYFCASSSWTGGETQYFGPGTRLLVL.

J is TRBJ2-3 and V is TRBV30; 7 positions agree with TRBD2. The CDR3 has 15 residues. In germline, CDR1 is GTSNPN, CDR2 SVGIG (reference sequence). V was clipped by 2 bases and J by 4 bases; unmatched bases: 9. The CDR3 DNA is TGTGCCTGGAGTAGGAGCGAGCGGGGTTCAGATACGCAGTATTTT. Protein sequence: CAWSRSERGSDTQYF.

The chain recombines TRBV7-3 with TRBJ2-2; 11 bases match TRBD1. Germline values: CDR1 SGHTA, CDR2 FQGTGA. The CDR3 extends over 14 amino acids. The V and J ends lost 5 bases and 8 bases, in that order; junction bases with no gene match: 4. Written as DNA, the CDR3 is TGTGCCAGCAGCCCGGGACAGGGGGTAGGGGAGCTGTTTTTT. Translation: CASSPGQGVGELFF.